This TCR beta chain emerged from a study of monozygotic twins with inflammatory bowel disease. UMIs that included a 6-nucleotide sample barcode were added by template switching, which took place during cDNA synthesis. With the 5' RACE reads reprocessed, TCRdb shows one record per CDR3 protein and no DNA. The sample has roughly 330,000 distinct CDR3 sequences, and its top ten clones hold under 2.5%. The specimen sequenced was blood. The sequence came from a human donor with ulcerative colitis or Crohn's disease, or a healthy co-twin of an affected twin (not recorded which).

CDR3: CASSTSTRGRSGELFF. The chain combines TRBV6-1 with TRBJ2-2; checking the TCRdb D call of TRBD1 is not possible without DNA. The CDR3 covers 16 residues. The V gene's germline CDR1 is MNHNS and CDR2 SASEGT.